The rows below give T cell receptor beta chains drawn from one sample of a study of molecular identifiers for immune sequencing clone quantification. Each CDR3 protein gets one entry after TCRdb re-called the PCR reads with MiXCR. Here the sample spans over 300,000 distinct CDR3 sequences, roughly 24% being singletons. Sequenced input: naive CD8+ T cells from blood, with Jurkat cell RNA spiked in. These receptors all come from a human donor in good health. Some libraries in this study had Jurkat cell RNA spiked in. CDR3s include the opening cysteine and the closing phenylalanine or tryptophan. Fields, in order: V gene, D gene, J gene, clone size, CDR3 DNA, CDR3 protein. D genes are given only for firm matches. Not all rows give a size; the values are once, few, many and, for expanded clones, a class.

>TRBV19|-|TRBJ1-5|-
TGTGCCAGTAGAATTAGCCAGGGAAGGAGCAATCAGCCCCAGCATTTT
CASRISQGRSNQPQHF
>TRBV6-1|-|TRBJ2-7|many
TGTGCCAGCAGTGAAGTAGGGCCCTACGAGCAGTACTTC
CASSEVGPYEQYF
>TRBV5-1|-|TRBJ1-5|few
TGCGCCAGCAGCCCAGAGGGGGATCAGCCCCAGCATTTT
CASSPEGDQPQHF
>TRBV6-1|-|TRBJ1-5|few
TGTGCCAGCAGTGAAAGGGGAGGGAGCAATCAGCCCCAGCATTTT
CASSERGGSNQPQHF
>TRBV7-9|TRBD1|TRBJ2-1|-
TGTGCCAGCAGCTCTCCCTTGGACAGGGCGTCCTACAATGAGCAGTTCTTC
CASSSPLDRASYNEQFF
>TRBV27|-|TRBJ2-5|-
TGTGCCAGCAGTTCGCTGTGGGGAGAGACCCAGTACTTC
CASSSLWGETQYF
>TRBV5-3|TRBD2|TRBJ2-1|many
TGTGCCAGAAGCTTGTTCTTTTGGGGGACTACCCCTTACAATGAGCAGTTCTTC
CARSLFFWGTTPYNEQFF
>TRBV4-3|TRBD1|TRBJ2-7|many
TGCGCCAGCAGCAAGTCCGGGACAGGCCCCTACGAGCAGTACTTC
CASSKSGTGPYEQYF
>TRBV10-3|-|TRBJ2-7|-
TGTGCCATCAGTGACCCGGGAAGCTCCTACGAGCAGTACTTC
CAISDPGSSYEQYF
>TRBV7-9|-|TRBJ2-3|many
TGTGCCACCGATAACAGGGTAGAGACAGATACGCAGTATTTT
CATDNRVETDTQYF
>TRBV7-6|-|TRBJ2-2|few
TGTGCCAGCAGCGCAGGCGGCACCGGGGAGCTGTTTTTT
CASSAGGTGELFF
>TRBV7-9|-|TRBJ2-7|-
TGTGCCAGCAGCTTAACTCCGGAGCCCGAGCAGTACTTC
CASSLTPEPEQYF
>TRBV5-1|-|TRBJ2-7|many
TGCGCCAGCAGCCAAGTCAGCTACGAGCAGTACTTC
CASSQVSYEQYF
>TRBV5-5|-|TRBJ1-5|-
TGTGCCCGCAGCTTGGGAGGGCAGCCCCAGCATTTT
CARSLGGQPQHF
>TRBV4-1|-|TRBJ1-3|-
TGCGCCAGCAGCCAGTCACAGCTCTCTGGAAACACCATATATTTT
CASSQSQLSGNTIYF
>TRBV28|-|TRBJ1-1|many
TGTGCCAGCAGAGAGGGGTACACTGAAGCTTTCTTT
CASREGYTEAFF
>TRBV11-2|-|TRBJ2-6|-
TGTGCCAGCAGCTTAGAGCCGACACTCCGGGCTGGGGCCAACGTCCTGACTTTC
CASSLEPTLRAGANVLTF
>TRBV4-1|-|TRBJ1-1|many
TGCGCCAGCAGCCAAGGTAGTGAAGCTTTCTTT
CASSQGSEAFF
>TRBV5-5|-|TRBJ2-7|-
TGTGCCAGCAGCTTGGCCGGACTGACCCTCTCCTACGAGCAGTACTTC
CASSLAGLTLSYEQYF
>TRBV28|TRBD2|TRBJ2-7|-
TGTGCCAGTCTGGGACTAGCGGCTTACGAGCGGTACTTC
CASLGLAAYERYF
>TRBV19|TRBD2|TRBJ2-7|few
TGTGCCAGTAGTCCGCCGCGACTAGCGCCCTACGAGCAGTACTTC
CASSPPRLAPYEQYF
>TRBV28|TRBD2|TRBJ2-7|few
TGTGCCAGCAGTCCCCGACTAGCGGGAGCTAGCTATTACGAGCAGTACTTC
CASSPRLAGASYYEQYF
>TRBV7-9|-|TRBJ2-7|few
TGTGCCAGCAACTCCTGGGGGGACGAGCAGTACTTC
CASNSWGDEQYF
>TRBV27|-|TRBJ2-6|-
TGTGCCAGCGGACCGACCGCCCCTTCTGGGGCCAACGTCCTGACTTTC
CASGPTAPSGANVLTF
>TRBV11-2|-|TRBJ1-1|few
TGTGCCAGCAGCGTACTACAGGGAAGTGAAGCTTTCTTT
CASSVLQGSEAFF
>TRBV14|-|TRBJ2-7|many
TGTGCCAGCAGCCAAGGGATCCGGTACTACGAGCAGTACTTC
CASSQGIRYYEQYF
>TRBV28|-|TRBJ2-7|-
TGTGCCAGCAGCATCCATAAGAGCTCCTACGAGCAGTACTTC
CASSIHKSSYEQYF
>TRBV13|TRBD1|TRBJ1-1|many
TGTGCCAGCACGGGACAGGAACTTGGAACTGAAGCTTTCTTT
CASTGQELGTEAFF
>TRBV4-1|-|TRBJ2-7|-
TGCGCCAGCAGCCAAACCGCGGCCCACGAGCAGTACTTC
CASSQTAAHEQYF
>TRBV7-9|TRBD2|TRBJ2-5|few
TGTGCCAGCAGCTTGACACGCGGGAGTCAAGAGACCCAGTACTTC
CASSLTRGSQETQYF
>TRBV27|-|TRBJ2-3|many
TGTGCCAGCAGTATCTTACCAAGCACAGATACGCAGTATTTT
CASSILPSTDTQYF
>TRBV27|TRBD1|TRBJ1-1|few
TGTGCCAGCACCCCGGGACAGGGGTCTAGTGAAGCTTTCTTT
CASTPGQGSSEAFF
>TRBV28|-|TRBJ2-7|-
TGTGCCCGCAGCTCCTGGGGCAGGACCTCCGCGCAGTACTTC
CARSSWGRTSAQYF
>TRBV20-1|TRBD2|TRBJ2-7|many
TGCAGTGCTCAATGGGCGGGAGCCTACGAGCAGTACTTC
CSAQWAGAYEQYF
>TRBV7-9|TRBD1|TRBJ2-7|few
TGTGCCAGCAGCTTCAGGACAGGGGACCACGAGCAGTACTTC
CASSFRTGDHEQYF
>TRBV6-5|-|TRBJ1-4|-
TGTGCCAGCAGTACACAGGGATCGGATGAAGAACTGTTTTTT
CASSTQGSDEELFF
>TRBV30|-|TRBJ1-5|few
TGTGCCTGGGTTAGGGCCGACCTGCATTTT
CAWVRADLHF
>TRBV5-4|-|TRBJ2-7|few
TGTGCCAGCAGCTTCATGCAGATTGAGCAGTACTTC
CASSFMQIEQYF
>TRBV24-1|TRBD1|TRBJ2-7|few
TGTGCCACCAGTGACAACGACAGGGGACTTAGCTCCTACGAGCAGTACTTC
CATSDNDRGLSSYEQYF
>TRBV29-1|-|TRBJ2-4|-
TGCAGGGTTGATGCGGGATTCAAAAACATTCAGTACTTC
CRVDAGFKNIQYF
>TRBV14|-|TRBJ2-5|many
TGTGCCAGCAGCCAAGACAAGTATCACGAGGAGACCCAGTACTTC
CASSQDKYHEETQYF
>TRBV7-3|TRBD2|TRBJ2-1|few
TGTGCCAGCAGCTTAAATCCGGGACTAGCGGATTACAATGAGCAGTTCTTC
CASSLNPGLADYNEQFF
>TRBV5-6|TRBD2|TRBJ2-1|many
TGTGCCAGCAGTCTCCTAGCGGGGGGGCCCGATGAGCAGTTCTTC
CASSLLAGGPDEQFF
>TRBV4-3|TRBD1|TRBJ1-4|few
TGCGCCAGCAGCCAAGAAGGGGGCTCGGGTGAAAAACTGTTTTTT
CASSQEGGSGEKLFF
>TRBV7-6|-|TRBJ1-3|once
TGTGCCAGCAGCTTATCCGAGAACTCTGGAAACACCATATATTTT
CASSLSENSGNTIYF
>TRBV19|TRBD1|TRBJ2-2|-
TGTGCCAGTAGTGATGGGGACAGGGGGTACACCGGGGAGCTGTTTTTT
CASSDGDRGYTGELFF
>TRBV7-6|TRBD2|TRBJ2-2|-
TGTGCCAGCAGCTTAGTTGGGACTAGCGGGAGTCGGAACACCGGGGAGCTGTTTTTT
CASSLVGTSGSRNTGELFF
>TRBV20-1|TRBD2|TRBJ2-3|-
TGCAGTGCCCCAGGAGGGTCTAGCGGACTCACAGATACGCAGTATTTT
CSAPGGSSGLTDTQYF
>TRBV20-1|-|TRBJ1-1|-
TGCAGTGCTAGGGTTTTAGCGAATCGAACGTGGCGACCCCCGGGCGACACTGAAGCTTCCTTT
CSARVLANRTWRPPGDTEASF
>TRBV6-2/TRBV6-3|-|TRBJ2-1|-
TGTGCCAGCAGTTACGTAGATGAGCAGTTCTTC
CASSYVDEQFF
>TRBV29-1|TRBD2|TRBJ2-3|many
TGCAGCGTAGAAGCGGGGAGCACAGATACGCAGTATTTT
CSVEAGSTDTQYF